This TCR beta chain was captured by sequencing in a study of blood T cell repertoires in COVID-19. The overall study: Some COVID-19 samples were acute and others convalescent; all came from the United States, Italy and Spain. PBMCs, B-cell-depleted T cells, or T cells were the source of the cDNA or gDNA that made up the material.

As originally analysed: Estimates of nucleated cell counts were drawn from the amplification of reference gene primers. The assay was immunoSEQ multiplex PCR, and TCRdb's table has in-frame clones only and misses some. The DNA was the basis for D and trimming; V, J and clone size are from that table. The sample shows about 110,000 clones, around 91% of them seen only once. This clone was observed once. CDR1 and CDR2 from the germline V gene are WSHSY and SAAADI. This CDR3 is 15 amino acids long. Trimming cost V 2 bases and J 5 bases; bases outside gene matches: 2. The chain couples TRBV10-2 to TRBJ1-6, with 8 bases matching TRBD1. Sequenced input: peripheral blood. The sequence derives from an elderly woman with acute or convalescent COVID-19. CDR3 DNA: TGCGCCAGCAGTGAGAAGGACAGGGATAATTCACCCCTCCACTTT. It is translated as CASSEKDRDNSPLHF.